This note documents a single T cell receptor beta chain sequence. Its antigen is undetermined. The source of the sample is a study of T-cell reconstitution after alpha-beta-depleted transplantation in children. The CDR3 totals 14 residues. Germline loops: CDR1 SGHRS, CDR2 YFSETQ. V lost 0 bases, J lost 4 bases, and 10 bases lay in between. TCRbeta library preparation incorporated unique molecular identifiers. TCRdb fed the PCR reads into MiXCR, producing one record per CDR3 protein. The table lists 300,000 to 400,000 distinct CDR3 sequences, around 25% of them singletons. Study-wide results and caveats: Surviving recipient T cells and intrathymic progenitors accounted for some patients' high TCRbeta diversity at day 60.

The source was PBMCs, mostly from graft donor cells, collected 180 days after TCRalphabeta/CD19-depleted stem cell transplant. This TCR came from a male patient between 10 and 17 years old who had a stem cell transplant for acute lymphoblastic leukemia, so the T cells may come from the graft donor. This chain joins TRBV5-1 and TRBJ1-2; D might be TRBD1 (5 bases). CDR3 region: CASSLVAGFYGYTF. The CDR3 DNA reads TGCGCCAGCAGCTTGGTGGCAGGGTTCTATGGCTACACCTTC.